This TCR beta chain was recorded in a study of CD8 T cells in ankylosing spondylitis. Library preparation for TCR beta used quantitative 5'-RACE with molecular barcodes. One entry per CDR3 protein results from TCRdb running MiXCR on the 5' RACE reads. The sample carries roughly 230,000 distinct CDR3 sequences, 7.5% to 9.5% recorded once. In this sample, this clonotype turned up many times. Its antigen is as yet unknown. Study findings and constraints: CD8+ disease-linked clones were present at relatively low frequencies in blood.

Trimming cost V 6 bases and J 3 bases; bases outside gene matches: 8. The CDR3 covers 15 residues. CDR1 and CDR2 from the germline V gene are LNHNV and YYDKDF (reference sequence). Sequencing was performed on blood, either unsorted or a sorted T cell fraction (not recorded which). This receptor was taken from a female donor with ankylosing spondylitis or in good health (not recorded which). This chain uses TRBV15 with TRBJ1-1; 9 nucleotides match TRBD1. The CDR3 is CATRDTGGLYTEAFF. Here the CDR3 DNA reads TGTGCCACCAGGGACACAGGGGGCTTGTACACTGAAGCTTTCTTT. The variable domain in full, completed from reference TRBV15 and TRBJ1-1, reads DAMVIQNPRYQVTQFGKPVTLSCSQTLNHNVMYWYQQKSSQAPKLLFHYYDKDFNNEADTPDNFQSRRPNTSFCFLDIRSPGLGDTAMYLCATRDTGGLYTEAFFGQGTRLTVV.